Following are 20 T cell receptor beta chains from one sample sequenced in a study of T cell responses to AZD1222 COVID-19 vaccine. The assay was immunoSEQ multiplex PCR, and TCRdb's table has in-frame clones only and misses some. Of some 100,000 clones in the sample, roughly 89% were seen once. This specimen was peripheral blood, taken 28 days after the second AZD1222 dose. The receptors shown here come from an adult who received the AZD1222 COVID-19 vaccine.

This chain joins TRBV7-9 and TRBJ1-2, with D perhaps TRBD1 (6 bases). Germline V gives CDR1 SEHNR, CDR2 FQNEAQ (reference sequence). CDR3 size: 14 residues. V was shortened by 7 bases and J by 6 bases, with 18 bases between the two germline ends. CDR3 DNA sequence: TGTGCCAGCACCTTGGGGGACAACTTTGATGGCTACACCTTC. This codes for CASTLGDNFDGYTF. Full variable domain (remainder filled in from reference TRBV7-9 and TRBJ1-2): DTGVSQNPRHKITKRGQNVTFRCDPISEHNRLYWYRQTLGQGPEFLTYFQNEAQLEKSRLLSDRFSAERPKGSFSTLEIQRTEQGDSAMYLCASTLGDNFDGYTFGSGTRLTVV.

This clone was detected only once. CDR3 sequence: CASSELGSEQYF. DNA of the CDR3: TGTGCCAGCAGTGAGTTAGGGTCCGAGCAGTACTTC. The chain combines TRBV2 with TRBJ2-7; D is ambiguous. The germline V gene encodes CDR1 SNHLY and CDR2 FYNNEI. The CDR3 is 12 amino acids. The V end lost 3 bases, the J end lost 6 bases, and 9 bases lay between the germline ends.

This sequence joins TRBV7-2 and TRBJ2-7; a possible D gene is TRBD1 (5 bases). In germline, CDR1 is SGHTA, CDR2 FQGNSA. CDR3 length: 13 residues. V gave up 8 bases and J gave up 4 bases, with 15 bases separating them. The CDR3 DNA is TGTGCCAGCTCCCCGACAGATTTTTACGAGCAGTACTTC. Its protein is CASSPTDFYEQYF.

The chain links TRBV6-1 to TRBJ1-2, with 9 bases aligning to TRBD1. The CDR3 is made up of 17 amino acids. V shed 2 bases, J shed 5 bases, and the junction held 12 bases outside the gene matches. CDR1 is MNHNS and CDR2 is SASEGT in the germline V gene. CDR3 region: CASSETRGTGMYYGYTF. Written as DNA, the CDR3 is TGTGCCAGCAGTGAAACCCGCGGGACAGGGATGTATTATGGCTACACCTTC.

The chain couples TRBV7-2 to TRBJ1-4; tentatively, D is TRBD1 (5 bases). Trimming stripped 5 bases from V and 5 bases from J, with 12 bases between. The CDR3 runs to 14 residues. Per germline, CDR1 SGHTA and CDR2 FQGNSA. CDR3 sequence (DNA): TGTGCCAGCAGCGCCTCGGGACTCAATGAAAAACTGTTTTTT. It is translated as CASSASGLNEKLFF.

Comments on this clone: One end of the junction fails to match germline, which may point to a read error. The chain employs TRBV5-8 and TRBJ1-2; D is uncertain. CDR1 and CDR2 (germline): SGHTS, YDEGEE. CDR3 length: 9 amino acids. DNA for the CDR3: TGTGCCAGCAGCTTTAGGATTGACTTC. It is translated as CASSFRIDF. The variable domain in full, completed from reference TRBV5-8 and TRBJ1-2, reads EAGVTQSPTHLIKTRGQQATLRCSPISGHTSVYWYQQALGLGLQFLLWYDEGEERNRGNFPPRFSGRQFPNYSSELNVNALELEDSALYLCASSFRIDFGSGTRLTVV.

V gene TRBV5-1 combines with J gene TRBJ1-6, with 7 bases lining up with TRBD1. J lost 7 bases, V lost 3 bases, and 7 bases had no gene match. The CDR3 spans 15 residues. The germline CDR1 and CDR2 sequences are SGHRS and YFSETQ. CDR3 DNA sequence: TGCGCCAGCAGCTCTTGGACAGGACCCAATTCACCCCTCCACTTT. As protein: CASSSWTGPNSPLHF.

The CDR3, as DNA: TGTGCCAGCAGCCAATCGGCAGGTCTAACTATCGGTGGCTACACCTTC. Residues: CASSQSAGLTIGGYTF. The genes are TRBV16 and TRBJ1-2, with no clear D. CDR1 and CDR2 (germline): KGHSY, FQNENV. Trimming left V 0 bases short and J 7 bases short, with 18 bases between. There are 16 residues in the CDR3.

The V and J genes are TRBV27 and TRBJ2-1; 10 positions agree with TRBD2. CDR1 and CDR2 (germline): MNHEY, SMNVEV (reference sequence). J lost 8 bases, V lost 1 base, and 11 bases had no gene match. This CDR3 region has 17 residues. As DNA, the CDR3 is TGTGCCAGCAGTTTATTTTCCTTGGCTAGCGGGAGATATGAGCAGTTCTTC. It codes for CASSLFSLASGRYEQFF.

V gene TRBV4-3 combines with J gene TRBJ2-1; possible D gene TRBD1, 5 bases. This CDR3 contains 19 residues. Germline assignment: CDR1 LGHNA and CDR2 YSLEER. Trimming removed 4 bases from V and 0 bases from J, with 22 bases in between. The CDR3 loop reads CASSRGEARRTNSYNEQFF. In DNA form, the CDR3 reads TGCGCCAGCAGCCGCGGAGAGGCAAGGCGGACAAACTCCTACAATGAGCAGTTCTTC.

This chain connects TRBV6-2 or TRBV6-3 to TRBJ2-7, with 7 bases matching TRBD2. Germline CDR1 and CDR2: MNHEY and SVGEGT. This CDR3 is 15 amino acids long. V dropped 5 bases and J dropped 1; count of bases not matched to a gene: 8. Here the CDR3 reads CASSADGGGSYEQYF. CDR3 nucleotides: TGTGCCAGCAGTGCAGATGGGGGGGGATCCTACGAGCAGTACTTC.

The rearrangement links TRBV15 to TRBJ2-1; tentative D call: TRBD1 (5 bases). This CDR3 has 16 residues. With 0 bases removed from V and 3 bases from J, the gap between germline ends came to 12 bases. Germline lookup yields CDR1 LNHNV and CDR2 YYDKDF (reference sequence). The CDR3 loop is CATSRDGAVNYNEQFF. The CDR3, as DNA: TGTGCCACCAGCAGAGATGGGGCAGTAAACTACAATGAGCAGTTCTTC.

The rearrangement joins TRBV13 to TRBJ1-6; the D is unclear. V lost 5 bases to trimming and J lost 9 bases, with 20 bases between them. The CDR3 length is 16 residues. Germline V gene lookup returns CDR1 PRHDT and CDR2 FYEKMQ (reference sequence). CDR3 residues: CASSQGPSLRISPLHF. For the CDR3, the DNA is TGTGCCAGCAGCCAAGGACCCTCCCTGAGGATTTCACCCCTCCACTTT. The full variable domain, in which reference TRBV13 and TRBJ1-6 provide the parts outside the CDR3, is AAGVIQSPRHLIKEKRETATLKCYPIPRHDTVYWYQQGPGQDPQFLISFYEKMQSDKGSIPDRFSAQQFSDYHSELNMSSLELGDSALYFCASSQGPSLRISPLHFGNGTRLTVT.

The chain is built from TRBV28 and TRBJ2-1, with 9 nucleotides matching TRBD1. Germline V gene lookup returns CDR1 MDHEN and CDR2 SYDVKM. The CDR3 is 16 residues long. J lost 1 base, V lost 5 bases, and 6 bases had no gene match. The CDR3 protein is CASSLAGTGSYNEQFF. As DNA, the CDR3 is TGTGCCAGCAGTCTTGCCGGGACAGGGTCCTACAATGAGCAGTTCTTC.

This clone was picked up one time. This chain joins TRBV7-2 and TRBJ1-2; D remains unclear. CDR1 and CDR2 from the germline V gene are SGHTA and FQGNSA. This CDR3 is 16 amino acids long. Trimming took 5 bases from V and 4 from J, leaving 20 bases between them. CDR3 region: CASSADYRAEAYGYTF. The CDR3 nucleotides are TGTGCCAGCAGCGCTGATTACCGGGCAGAAGCCTATGGCTACACCTTC.

J is TRBJ1-5 and V is TRBV30; D is uncertain. The germline V gene encodes CDR1 GTSNPN and CDR2 SVGIG (reference sequence). Trimming removed 2 bases at V and 7 bases at J, with 15 bases between. The CDR3 consists of 14 residues. CDR3 sequence (DNA): TGTGCCTGGAGTTCCCCCGGTCCTTCGCAGCCCCAGCATTTT. Translation gives CAWSSPGPSQPQHF.

This sequence joins TRBV11-2 and TRBJ1-3, with a possible D match to TRBD1 (6 bases). This CDR3 has 15 residues. Germline CDR1 is SGHAT and CDR2 is FQNNGV. The V and J ends lost 5 bases and 2 bases respectively, with 13 bases between them. The CDR3 DNA reads as TGTGCCAGCAGCCCACTACAGGGAGCTGGAAACACCATATATTTT. This translates into CASSPLQGAGNTIYF.

This chain uses TRBV7-9 with TRBJ2-1; D is ambiguous. V was trimmed by 8 bases and J by 0 bases, leaving 11 bases between them. Germline assignment: CDR1 SEHNR and CDR2 FQNEAQ (reference sequence). The CDR3 length is 14 residues. This CDR3 is CASGHSNSYNEQFF. Written as DNA, the CDR3 is TGTGCCAGCGGGCACTCCAACTCCTACAATGAGCAGTTCTTC.

This chain links TRBV19 with TRBJ1-5; TRBD1 aligns across 9 bases. Germline CDR1 LNHDA, CDR2 SQIVND (reference sequence). This CDR3 has 15 residues. Trimming at V came to 6 bases and at J to 4 bases, leaving 7 bases not matched to a gene. This CDR3 is CASRRQGGGNQPQHF. Written as DNA, the CDR3 is TGTGCCAGTAGAAGACAGGGGGGCGGGAATCAGCCCCAGCATTTT.

This sequence joins TRBV6-2 or TRBV6-3 and TRBJ2-3, with 8 bases matching TRBD2. J gave up 2 bases and V 2 bases, and 6 bases lay outside the gene matches. Germline V gene sequence: CDR1 MNHEY, CDR2 SVGEGT. The CDR3 is made up of 16 amino acids. The CDR3 is CASSYGGGLNTDTQYF. The CDR3 DNA follows: TGTGCCAGCAGTTACGGCGGGGGGCTGAACACAGATACGCAGTATTTT.